The 3 T cell receptor beta chains given below trace back to one sample, sequenced in a study of T-cell memory formation after mild COVID-19 (dated by TCRdb to the early 2020s). The method was 5' RACE. The sequencer was an Illumina NovaSeq 6000. TCRdb reprocessed the public reads (quality trimming at Q25 with fastp, clone calling with MiXCR) and kept in-frame beta chains. CDR3 protein duplicates are merged, each entry listing the most common genes and DNA. Recorded for this sample are approximately 340,000 distinct CDR3 sequences; 15% to 20% of them occurred a single time. The top ten clonotypes cover about a fifth of the sample. The material sequenced was PBMCs or a T cell subset sorted from them (not recorded which). All receptors come from a man between 18 and 35 years old who had mild COVID-19 (a few samples of this study predate the infection). The sample titles of this study are shuffled in the database, so cell type and time point are left out; the donor was told from shared clones.

This clonotype was counted only a few times. V gene TRBV12-3 or TRBV12-4 combines with J gene TRBJ2-3; D uncertain. The CDR3 runs 16 residues. V was clipped by 5 bases and J by 1 base, with 16 bases between them. The CDR3 nucleotides read TGTGCCAGCAGTCCCCGATCGGCAGGTGGCACAGATACGCAGTATTTT. This codes for CASSPRSAGGTDTQYF.

The chain couples TRBV6-1 to TRBJ1-1, with TRBD1 as a possible D gene (6 bases). In germline, CDR1 is MNHNS, CDR2 SASEGT. This CDR3 has 12 residues. The V gene lost 4 bases and the J gene lost 5 bases, with 8 bases spanning the gap. As DNA, the CDR3 is TGTGCCAGCAGTGGACAGGTAACTGAAGCTTTCTTT. Amino acid sequence: CASSGQVTEAFF.

This clonotype was observed a handful of times. The chain is built from TRBV5-1 and TRBJ2-7; TRBD2 might be the D (7 bases). CDR1 is SGHRS and CDR2 is YFSETQ in the germline V gene. This CDR3 contains 14 residues. V lost 1 base to trimming and J lost 7 bases, with 15 bases between them. The CDR3 loop is CASSLPGGQVEQYF. CDR3 in DNA: TGCGCCAGCAGCTTGCCGGGGGGCCAGGTTGAGCAGTACTTC.